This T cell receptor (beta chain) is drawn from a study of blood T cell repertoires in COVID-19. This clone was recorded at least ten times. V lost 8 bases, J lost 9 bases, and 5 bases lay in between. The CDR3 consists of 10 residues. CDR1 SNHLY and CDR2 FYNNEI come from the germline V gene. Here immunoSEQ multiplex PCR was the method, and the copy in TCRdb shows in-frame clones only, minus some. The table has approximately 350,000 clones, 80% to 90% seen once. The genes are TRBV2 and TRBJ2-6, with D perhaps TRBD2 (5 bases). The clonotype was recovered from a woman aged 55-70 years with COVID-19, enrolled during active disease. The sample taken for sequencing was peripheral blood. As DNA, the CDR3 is TGTGCCAGCGGAGGCAACGTCCTGACTTTC. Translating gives CASGGNVLTF.